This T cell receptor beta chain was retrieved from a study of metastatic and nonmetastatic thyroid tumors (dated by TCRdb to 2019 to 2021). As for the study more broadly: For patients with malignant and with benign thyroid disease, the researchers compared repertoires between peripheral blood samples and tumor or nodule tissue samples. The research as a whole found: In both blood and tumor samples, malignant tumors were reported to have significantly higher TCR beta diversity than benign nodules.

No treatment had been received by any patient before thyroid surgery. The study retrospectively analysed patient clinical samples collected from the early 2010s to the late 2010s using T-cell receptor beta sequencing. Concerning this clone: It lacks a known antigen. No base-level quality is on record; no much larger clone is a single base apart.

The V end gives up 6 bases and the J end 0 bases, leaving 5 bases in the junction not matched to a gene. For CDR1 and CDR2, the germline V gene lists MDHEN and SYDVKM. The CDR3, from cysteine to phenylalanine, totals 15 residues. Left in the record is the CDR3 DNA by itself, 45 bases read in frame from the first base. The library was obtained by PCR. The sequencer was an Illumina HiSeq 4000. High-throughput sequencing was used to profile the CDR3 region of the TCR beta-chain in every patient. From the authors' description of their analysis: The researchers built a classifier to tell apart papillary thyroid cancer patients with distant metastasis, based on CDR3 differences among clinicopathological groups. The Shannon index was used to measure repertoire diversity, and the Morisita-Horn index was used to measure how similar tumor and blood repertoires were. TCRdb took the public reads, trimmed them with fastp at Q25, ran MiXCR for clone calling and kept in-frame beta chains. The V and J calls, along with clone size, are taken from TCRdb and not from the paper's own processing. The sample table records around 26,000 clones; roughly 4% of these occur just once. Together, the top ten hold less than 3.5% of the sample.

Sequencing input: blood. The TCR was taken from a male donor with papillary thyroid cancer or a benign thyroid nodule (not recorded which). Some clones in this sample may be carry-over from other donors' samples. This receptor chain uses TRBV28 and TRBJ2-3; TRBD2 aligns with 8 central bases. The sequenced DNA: TGTGCCAGCAGCGACAGCGGGAGAAGCACAGATACGCAGTATTTT. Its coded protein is CASSDSGRSTDTQYF.